These 2 T cell receptor beta chains originate from one sample sequenced in a study of cytomegalovirus exposure and HLA in healthy donors. Primers for the PCR totalled 60 Vbeta and 13 Jbeta. TCRdb keeps only in-frame clones here, not all; method: immunoSEQ multiplex PCR. The sample contains 120,000 or so clones, approximately 86% of which appear only once. The sequenced sample was PBMCs. The source of these receptors is a man aged 35-49 years in good health and CMV-seronegative.

The J gene is TRBJ1-2, the V gene TRBV7-9; D might be TRBD1 (5 bases). The germline V gene encodes CDR1 SEHNR and CDR2 FQNEAQ (reference sequence). Trimming removed 1 base from V and 4 bases from J, with 16 bases in between. The CDR3 spans 16 residues. For the CDR3, the DNA is TGTGCCAGCAGCTTAGGGGAGGGGTTCAATGCCTATGGCTACACCTTC. Protein: CASSLGEGFNAYGYTF.

This sequence joins TRBV6-6 and TRBJ2-5; tentatively, D is TRBD1 (6 bases). Germline lookup yields CDR1 MNHNY and CDR2 SVGAGI (reference sequence). The CDR3 sequence is 15 residues long. Trimming took off 3 bases at V and 4 bases at J, with 15 bases between the two ends. This CDR3 reads CASSYQQGSGETQYF. CDR3 DNA sequence: TGTGCCAGCAGTTATCAACAGGGCTCTGGAGAGACCCAGTACTTC.